The rows below give T cell receptor beta chains drawn from one sample of a study of glioma-infiltrating T cells. MiXCR, applied by TCRdb to the multiplex PCR reads, yields one record per CDR3 protein. This table holds over 70,000 distinct CDR3 sequences, approximately 22% found once. Sequencing was performed on glioma tissue, nonneoplastic brain tissue, or PBMCs (not recorded which). Receptor source: a human donor with low-grade glioma or glioblastoma, undergoing nonglioma brain surgery, or in good health (not recorded which). Both conserved end residues are part of each CDR3. D genes are given only for firm matches. The size entry is marked missing in some rows and otherwise reads once, few, many or a size class.

J	D	size	V	DNA	CDR3
TRBJ1-5	.	many	TRBV18	TGTGCCAGCTCACCAAAAGCTGGGAGTCAGCCCCAGCATTTT	CASSPKAGSQPQHF
TRBJ2-4	TRBD1	.	TRBV11-2	TGTGCCAGCAGCTTAGACCCAGGACAGGGGTTGGCCAAAAACATTCAGTACTTC	CASSLDPGQGLAKNIQYF
TRBJ2-3	TRBD2	few	TRBV5-1	TGCGCCAGCAATGGCGGGGGGAGCACAGATACGCAGTATTTT	CASNGGGSTDTQYF
TRBJ2-7	TRBD2	few	TRBV12-3/TRBV12-4	TGTGCCAGCAGTCCCGGGACTAGCGGGTTAAAGTACTTC	CASSPGTSGLKYF
TRBJ1-1	.	.	TRBV5-1	TGCGCCAGCAGCTTTGCCGGACAGATGAACACTGAAGCTTTCTTT	CASSFAGQMNTEAFF
TRBJ2-7	TRBD2	.	TRBV10-1	TGCGCCAGCAATGTGGATAGCGGGAGCTCCTACGAGCAGTACTTC	CASNVDSGSSYEQYF
TRBJ2-5	.	many	TRBV6-1	.	CASSRDSTSGTQYF
TRBJ2-3	.	many	TRBV2	TGTGCCAGCGGATTAGATTCAGATACGCAGTATTTT	CASGLDSDTQYF
TRBJ2-3	TRBD2	.	TRBV2	TGTGCCAGCGTTTTTCGACTAGCGGGAACAGATACGCAGTATTTT	CASVFRLAGTDTQYF
TRBJ2-7	.	.	TRBV11-1	TGTGCCAGCAATGCTCCTTTTCTCTACGAGCAGTACTTC	CASNAPFLYEQYF
TRBJ2-3	TRBD1	many	TRBV6-2/TRBV6-3	TGTGCCAGCAAGCGAGGACAGGGGGCAAGCACAGATACGCAGTATTTT	CASKRGQGASTDTQYF
TRBJ2-1	.	.	TRBV5-6	TGTGCCAGCAGCTTCGGGGAGGGGGCTTACAATGAGCAGTTCTTC	CASSFGEGAYNEQFF
TRBJ1-6	.	.	TRBV5-5	TGTGCCAGCAGCTTGACTACCCAGGGCGCCGTAAATTCACCCCTCCACTTT	CASSLTTQGAVNSPLHF
TRBJ2-1	TRBD2	few	TRBV7-9	TGTGCCAGCAGACAAACTAGCGGGAGCAGTTCTGAGCAGTTCTTC	CASRQTSGSSSEQFF